The TCR beta chain under discussion was sequenced for a study of cytomegalovirus exposure and HLA in healthy donors. Findings of the study overall: Segments of the TCR beta V type were, in most cases, productive about 87% or about 30% of the time in an earlier analysis. Near-uniform donor sequencing depth was presumed by presence/absence analyses. The HLA-A and HLA-B alleles of most subjects were reportedly predicted accurately from TCR beta sequences.

The V gene's germline CDR1 is LGHNA and CDR2 YNFKEQ. The ends were cut back, 0 bases at V and 2 bases at J, with 8 bases in the middle. The CDR3 is 16 residues long. The PCR ran on 60 Vbeta and 13 Jbeta primers. Method: immunoSEQ multiplex PCR; TCRdb's copy keeps in-frame clones and lacks some. The sample shows about 160,000 clones, roughly 84% of them seen only once. About this clone: Its antigen is currently unknown.

The source of this sequence is a man aged 18-30 years in good health and CMV-seropositive. This chain links TRBV4-2 with TRBJ2-6; D is unresolved. Sequenced sample: PBMCs. The CDR3 is CASSQDLEPGANVLTF. The CDR3 DNA follows: TGTGCCAGCAGCCAAGATCTAGAACCTGGGGCCAACGTCCTGACTTTC.